Listed below are T cell receptor beta chains from one sample, sequenced in a study of blood T cell repertoires in COVID-19. The data were produced by immunoSEQ multiplex PCR, yet TCRdb's version contains in-frame clones alone and is incomplete. The table has under 300,000 clones, around 86% seen once; the top ten hold more than 9%. The sequenced sample was peripheral blood. The source is a man at least 80 years old with acute or convalescent COVID-19. The CDR3 runs from the conserved cysteine through the conserved F or W. A D gene is named only where the DNA matches it firmly. Where a row states a size, it is once, few, many or the class of an expanded clone; other rows omit it.

d_call clone_size j_call v_call cdr3_nt cdr3_aa
NA NA TRBJ2-7 TRBV2 TGTGCCACCCCTGGGGCCTCAGGGTACGAGCAGTACTTC CATPGASGYEQYF
NA NA TRBJ2-1 TRBV21-1 TGTGCCAGCAGCCCGTCACAGGGGGGTAATGAGCAGTTCTTC CASSPSQGGNEQFF
NA NA TRBJ1-6 TRBV7-2 TGTGCCAGCAGCTTCTCGATCCGGGGAGGAAATGATTCACCCCTCCACTTT CASSFSIRGGNDSPLHF
NA NA TRBJ1-1 TRBV19 TGTGCCAGTACTTACAGTGGTTACACTGAAGCTTTCTTT CASTYSGYTEAFF
TRBD1 NA TRBJ2-3 TRBV11-3 TGTGCCAGCAGCTCCCGACAGGGGGGCACAGATACGCAGTATTTT CASSSRQGGTDTQYF
TRBD1 NA TRBJ1-1 TRBV6-5 TGTGCCAGCAGTTACTTACAGGGGGGAACTGAAGCTTTCTTT CASSYLQGGTEAFF
TRBD1 NA TRBJ1-1 TRBV6-5 TGTGCCAGCAGTTACGTCGGGACAGGGGTGAACACTGAAGCTTTCTTT CASSYVGTGVNTEAFF
NA NA TRBJ2-5 TRBV2 TGTGCCAGCAGTGAACTGCGAGAGACCCAGTACTTC CASSELRETQYF
NA NA TRBJ1-1 TRBV19 TGTGCCAGTAGTATAGGGACTGCGAACACTGAAGCTTTCTTT CASSIGTANTEAFF
NA few TRBJ1-4 TRBV28 TGTGCCAGCAAACAGGGTGGGACAACTAATGAAAAACTGTTTTTT CASKQGGTTNEKLFF
NA NA TRBJ2-7 TRBV4-2 TGTGCCAGCAGCCGCCAATTAGCGGCCGAGGAGCAGTACTTC CASSRQLAAEEQYF
NA NA TRBJ2-3 TRBV29-1 TGCAGCGTTGGGAGGGATTTTAAAGATACGCAGTATTTT CSVGRDFKDTQYF
NA NA TRBJ1-5 TRBV24-1 TGTGCCACCAGTGATCTCTTCAAGGGGACTCACCCTTATAGCAATCAGCCCCAGCATTTT CATSDLFKGTHPYSNQPQHF
NA NA TRBJ2-7 TRBV28 TGTGCCAGCAGCGGAGGAGGGTCCTACGAGCAGTACTTC CASSGGGSYEQYF
NA NA TRBJ1-1 TRBV5-1 TGCGCCAGCAGCTTAGACGGGTTACGAGGCACTGAAGCTTTCTTT CASSLDGLRGTEAFF
NA NA TRBJ2-2 TRBV7-9 TGTGCCAGCAGCTTAGTTGGGGGCGCGAGGACCGGGGAGCTGTTTTTT CASSLVGGARTGELFF
NA NA TRBJ2-5 TRBV28 TGTGCCAGCAGTCCCCCGGGGTACCAAGAGACCCAGTACTTC CASSPPGYQETQYF
NA NA TRBJ1-1 TRBV6-5 TGTGCCAGCCTTCCACGGGGGACGGGCACTGAAGCTTTCTTT CASLPRGTGTEAFF
TRBD1 NA TRBJ2-7 TRBV28 TGTGCCAGCGGACCGGGACAGGGGTTTTTCGTCGAGCAGTACTTC CASGPGQGFFVEQYF
TRBD1 NA TRBJ1-1 TRBV3-1/TRBV3-2 TGTGCCAGCAGCCAACGGAGAACAGGGGGAGCTTTCTTT CASSQRRTGGAFF
TRBD1 NA TRBJ2-5 TRBV3-1/TRBV3-2 TGTGCCAGCAGCCGACAGGGGAGAGAGACCCAGTACTTC CASSRQGRETQYF
NA NA TRBJ2-3 TRBV24-1 TGTGCCACCAGTGATCCGGGACATACTTTCACAGATACGCAGTATTTT CATSDPGHTFTDTQYF
NA NA TRBJ1-1 TRBV7-6 TGTGCCAGCAGCTTTAGGGAGGGAACTGAAGCTTTCTTT CASSFREGTEAFF
NA NA TRBJ1-1 TRBV7-8 TGTGCCAGCAGCTTAGTCGGGGGGAACACTGAAGCTTTCTTT CASSLVGGNTEAFF
NA NA TRBJ1-1 TRBV18 TGTGCCAGCTCAACGCAGGGGTCGGGCACTGAAGCTTTCTTT CASSTQGSGTEAFF
NA NA TRBJ1-1 TRBV2 TGTGCCAGCAGTGACAGCACTGAAGCTTTCTTT CASSDSTEAFF
TRBD1 few TRBJ1-6 TRBV6-5 TGTGCCAGCAGTCTTTCTTACAGGGGGAATTCACCCCTCCACTTT CASSLSYRGNSPLHF
NA NA TRBJ2-1 TRBV6-2/TRBV6-3 TGTGCCAGCAGTTACTCCCGCAGGGGGGATATGTATGAGCAGTTCTTC CASSYSRRGDMYEQFF
NA NA TRBJ2-1 TRBV25-1 TGTGCCAGCACCCCAGAAGAAACAGGGCGGATCTTC CASTPEETGRIF
TRBD1 NA TRBJ1-1 TRBV3-1/TRBV3-2 TGTGCCAGCAGCCGACAGGGGGCTGGCACTGAAGCTTTCTTT CASSRQGAGTEAFF
TRBD1 NA TRBJ1-1 TRBV3-1/TRBV3-2 TGTGCCAGCAGCCAAGGACAGGGGGGCTTAGGTACTGAAGCTTTCTTT CASSQGQGGLGTEAFF
TRBD2 NA TRBJ2-3 TRBV3-1/TRBV3-2 TGTGCCAGCAGCCTACTCGGGGGGGCTAGCACAGATACGCAGTATTTT CASSLLGGASTDTQYF
NA NA TRBJ1-2 TRBV4-2 TGTGCCAGCAGCCAAGAGGGCAGGCTCCACTATGGCTACACCTTC CASSQEGRLHYGYTF
NA NA TRBJ2-3 TRBV20-1 TGCAGTGCTGTTACGCGGGATACGCAGTATTTT CSAVTRDTQYF
TRBD1 NA TRBJ2-5 TRBV15 TGTGCCACCAGCAGAGGGGGACAGGGAGGACGGTACCAAGAGACCCAGTACTTC CATSRGGQGGRYQETQYF
TRBD2 NA TRBJ2-2 TRBV28 TGTGCCAGCGCGAGCGGGATGGTCACCGGGGAGCTGTTTTTT CASASGMVTGELFF
TRBD1 NA TRBJ1-1 TRBV5-6 TGTGCCAGCAGCAGGCTGGACAGGGTGGTTTTCGCTGAAGCTTTCTTT CASSRLDRVVFAEAFF
NA NA TRBJ2-1 TRBV3-1/TRBV3-2 TGTGCCAGCAGCTTTCTAGGAAATGAGCAGTTCTTC CASSFLGNEQFF
TRBD1 NA TRBJ1-1 TRBV10-3 TGTGCCATCAGTGGAGGGGCCGGGACAGGGGGCGTGAGGAACACTGAAGCTTTCTTT CAISGGAGTGGVRNTEAFF
NA few TRBJ1-5 TRBV6-1 TGTGCCAGCAGTGACCCCGCGGAGCCATATCAGCCCCAGCATTTT CASSDPAEPYQPQHF
NA NA TRBJ1-2 TRBV12-3/TRBV12-4 TGTGCCAGCAGCCGATACATGGCCAATGGCTACACCTTC CASSRYMANGYTF
TRBD1 once TRBJ1-6 TRBV5-1 TGCGCCAGCCGGACAGGGGGGGAATCACCCCTCCACTTT CASRTGGESPLHF
NA NA TRBJ1-2 TRBV7-2 TGTGCCAGCGCGAACCCAAGCCGTGGGGGTCCGGGACAAAGCTATGGCTACACCTTC CASANPSRGGPGQSYGYTF
NA NA TRBJ2-5 TRBV19 TGTGCCAGTAGTATAGATCAACTAGGGCTAGGATTGGAGACCCAGTACTTC CASSIDQLGLGLETQYF
TRBD1 few TRBJ1-5 TRBV18 TGTGCCAGCTCACCCGGACAGGGGCCAAATCAGCCCCAGCATTTT CASSPGQGPNQPQHF
TRBD1 NA TRBJ2-7 TRBV11-2 TGTGCCAGCAGCGCCCTCAGGGGGTCCTACGAGCAGTACTTC CASSALRGSYEQYF
TRBD1 NA TRBJ2-7 TRBV28 TGTGCCAGCAGTTCCCCAGGGGGTGGCGAGCAGTACTTC CASSSPGGGEQYF
NA few TRBJ1-5 TRBV6-5 TGTGCCAGCAGGACAGACAATAGCAATCAGCCCCAGCATTTT CASRTDNSNQPQHF
NA once TRBJ1-1 TRBV12-3/TRBV12-4 TGTGCCAGCAGGGACAGCCGAGCTGAAGCTTTCTTT CASRDSRAEAFF
TRBD1 NA TRBJ1-2 TRBV28 TGTGCCAGCAGTTACCCGTCAGGGGGCAACTATGGCTACACCTTC CASSYPSGGNYGYTF
NA few TRBJ1-2 TRBV7-9 TGTGCCAGCAGCCCCGAGGTGGATGGCTACACCTTC CASSPEVDGYTF
NA NA TRBJ1-2 TRBV28 TGTGCCAGCAGTTTCCCGTATGGCTACACCTTC CASSFPYGYTF
TRBD1 NA TRBJ2-1 TRBV27 TGTGCCAGCAGTTTCTCGACAGGGTCCTACAATGAGCAGTTCTTC CASSFSTGSYNEQFF
NA NA TRBJ1-2 TRBV28 TGTGCCAGCAGCCGGGAGGCTGGCTACACCTTC CASSREAGYTF